This record looks at one TCR beta chain sequence and its context. Its antigen remains unknown. The CDR3 covers 13 residues. Germline CDR1 reads GTSNPN; CDR2 reads SVGIG (reference sequence). V lost 1 base and J lost 2, with 9 bases in between. The assay was immunoSEQ multiplex PCR, and TCRdb's table has in-frame clones only and misses some. The sample carries 27,000 or so clones, around 80% recorded once. Time point defined: week 5, during vaccination. Each vaccine dose was 300 ug of mutant IDH1 20-mer peptide, with topical imiquimod. Donors had new WHO grade 3 or 4 IDH1-mutant, ATRX-lost astrocytomas. These data come from a study of a mutant IDH1 vaccine in newly diagnosed glioma. At the level of the study: Vaccines were first given 4-6 weeks after radiotherapy alone, or with temozolomide cycles. The therapy given earlier, which was standard therapy, consisted of radiotherapy, temozolomide, or both, and most of the patients received both.

The sequence was obtained from a man aged 35 to 55 with glioma. Some clones in this sample may be carry-over from other donors' samples. The sample in question was PBMCs, obtained from a glioma patient whose treatment included an IDH1 peptide vaccine. The chain has TRBV30 and TRBJ2-7, with TRBD1 as a possible D gene (5 bases). DNA for the CDR3: TGTGCCTGGAGTGGTCAGGGTCCCTACGAGCAGTACTTC. This codes for CAWSGQGPYEQYF.